Listed below are T cell receptor beta chains from one sample, sequenced in a study of blood T cell repertoires in COVID-19. The assay was immunoSEQ multiplex PCR, and TCRdb's table has in-frame clones only and misses some. The profile shows some 200,000 clones, 80% to 90% of them singletons. Sequencing was performed on PBMCs or T cells enriched from blood (not recorded which). Source of these receptors: a woman between 18 and 29 years old in a cohort exposed to, infected with or recovered from COVID-19 (not recorded which). CDR3s include the opening cysteine and the closing phenylalanine or tryptophan. A D gene is named only where the DNA matches it firmly. Expanded clones get a size class; other rows say once, few or many, or leave the size out.

>14|TRBJ1-4|NA|TRBD1|TRBV27
CASSSGQGDEKLFF
TGTGCCAGCAGTTCCGGACAGGGGGATGAAAAACTGTTTTTT
>14|TRBJ1-2|NA|NA|TRBV5-4
CASSPDTLNYGYTF
TGTGCCAGCAGCCCGGACACCCTTAACTATGGCTACACCTTC
>15|TRBJ2-7|NA|TRBD1|TRBV5-6
CASSLFGTGDYEQYF
TGTGCCAGCAGCTTGTTTGGGACAGGGGACTACGAGCAGTACTTC
>13|TRBJ2-5|NA|TRBD1|TRBV28
CASSKRGPATQYF
TGTGCCAGCAGCAAAAGGGGGCCTGCGACCCAGTACTTC
>15|TRBJ2-5|NA|TRBD2|TRBV23-1
CASSQSQRGQETQYF
TGCGCCAGCAGTCAAAGTCAGCGGGGGCAAGAGACCCAGTACTTC
>15|TRBJ1-5|NA|NA|TRBV19
CASLDNSGGIQPQHF
TGTGCCAGCCTAGACAACTCGGGGGGAATTCAGCCCCAGCATTTT
>14|TRBJ2-7|NA|TRBD2|TRBV11-3
CASSLLAEAYEQYF
TGTGCCAGCAGCTTGCTAGCGGAGGCCTACGAGCAGTACTTC
>17|TRBJ2-7|NA|TRBD2|TRBV15
CATSRGPLAGLTYEQYF
TGTGCCACCAGCAGAGGACCCCTAGCGGGCCTAACCTACGAGCAGTACTTC
>17|TRBJ2-7|NA|TRBD2|TRBV3-1/TRBV3-2
CASSQDGISGRAGEQYF
TGTGCCAGCAGCCAAGATGGGATTAGCGGGAGGGCCGGCGAGCAGTACTTC
>17|TRBJ1-6|NA|NA|TRBV21-1
CASSGQGANSYNSPLHF
TGTGCCAGCAGCGGCCAGGGGGCGAACTCCTATAATTCACCCCTCCACTTT
>12|TRBJ2-7|NA|NA|TRBV2
CASSEALAGQYF
TGTGCCAGCAGTGAAGCGCTTGCAGGGCAGTACTTC
>13|TRBJ2-1|few|TRBD2|TRBV19
CATGGRVLTEQFF
TGTGCCACCGGCGGGAGGGTGCTAACTGAGCAGTTCTTC
>17|TRBJ1-5|NA|TRBD1|TRBV5-1
CASSPGQASQGNQPQHF
TGCGCCAGCAGCCCGGGACAGGCGAGTCAGGGCAATCAGCCCCAGCATTTT
>13|TRBJ1-4|NA|NA|TRBV18
CASSPGENEKLFF
TGTGCCAGCTCACCAGGAGAAAATGAAAAACTGTTTTTT
>16|TRBJ1-3|NA|NA|TRBV18
CASSPEQPFSGNTIYF
TGTGCCAGCTCACCAGAACAGCCCTTCTCTGGAAACACCATATATTTT
>15|TRBJ2-3|NA|NA|TRBV28
CATSTRRGLVDTQYF
TGTGCCACCTCAACTCGACGGGGGTTGGTGGATACGCAGTATTTT
>15|TRBJ2-1|NA|NA|TRBV29-1
CSVERGSAGVNEQFF
TGCAGCGTTGAGAGGGGGAGTGCGGGCGTCAATGAGCAGTTCTTC
>15|TRBJ2-2|NA|TRBD1|TRBV18
CASSSGQGYTGELFF
TGTGCCAGCTCATCGGGACAGGGTTACACCGGGGAGCTGTTTTTT
>16|TRBJ2-3|NA|TRBD2|TRBV6-1
CASSEPASGKTDTQYF
TGTGCCAGCAGTGAACCAGCTAGCGGGAAAACAGATACGCAGTATTTT
>13|TRBJ2-7|NA|TRBD2|TRBV6-2/TRBV6-3
CASSRTSSHEQYF
TGTGCCAGCAGCAGGACTAGTAGCCACGAGCAGTACTTC
>15|TRBJ1-3|NA|TRBD1|TRBV28
CASRATGSAGNTIYF
TGTGCCAGCAGAGCGACAGGGTCGGCTGGAAACACCATATATTTT
>14|TRBJ2-3|NA|NA|TRBV7-6
CASSRWADTDTQYF
TGTGCCAGCAGCCGGTGGGCTGATACAGATACGCAGTATTTT
>14|TRBJ2-5|NA|TRBD1|TRBV5-1
CASSNPGQEETQYF
TGCGCCAGCAGCAATCCGGGACAGGAAGAGACCCAGTACTTC
>13|TRBJ1-1|NA|NA|TRBV18
CASSPSPRVEAFF
TGTGCCAGCTCACCAAGTCCCCGGGTGGAGGCTTTCTTT
>12|TRBJ1-2|once|NA|TRBV25-1
CASSEGRYGYTF
TGTGCCAGCAGTGAAGGTCGGTATGGCTACACCTTC
>14|TRBJ1-1|NA|NA|TRBV18
CASVSTGSNTEAFF
TGTGCCAGCGTCTCTACAGGGTCGAACACTGAAGCTTTCTTT
>14|TRBJ2-3|NA|NA|TRBV11-3
CASSLEGSTDTQYF
TGTGCCAGCAGCTTGGAGGGGAGCACAGATACGCAGTATTTT
>17|TRBJ2-2|NA|NA|TRBV7-9
CASSYPPGGKEGGELFF
TGTGCCAGCAGCTATCCCCCCGGCGGGAAGGAGGGCGGGGAGCTGTTTTTT
>16|TRBJ1-2|NA|NA|TRBV7-2
CASSLGGDPPPYGYTF
TGTGCCAGCAGCTTAGGGGGGGACCCGCCACCCTATGGCTACACCTTC
>11|TRBJ1-5|NA|NA|TRBV7-9
CACGENQPQHF
TGTGCCTGCGGGGAGAATCAGCCCCAGCATTTT
>14|TRBJ1-5|NA|NA|TRBV24-1
CATSPGTSTQPQHF
TGTGCCACCAGCCCGGGTACATCTACGCAGCCCCAGCATTTT
>14|TRBJ1-4|NA|NA|TRBV5-1
CASSDGQRNEKLFF
TGCGCCAGCAGCGATGGACAGAGGAATGAAAAACTGTTTTTT
>17|TRBJ1-5|once|NA|TRBV28
CASSPPARGRSNQPQHF
TGTGCCAGCAGTCCCCCCGCCAGGGGTCGTAGCAATCAGCCCCAGCATTTT